The rows below give T cell receptor beta chains drawn from one sample of a study of cytomegalovirus exposure and HLA in healthy donors. Generated by immunoSEQ multiplex PCR, the TCRdb table keeps only in-frame clones and is missing some. The sample has 210,000 or so clones, 77% seen once. The specimen was PBMCs. The receptors stem from a woman between 55 and 75 years old in good health and CMV-seropositive. Both conserved end residues are part of each CDR3. Each record gives: J gene, D gene, V gene, CDR3 length, clone size, CDR3 protein, CDR3 DNA. The D gene is left open where the match is weak. Where a row states a size, it is once, few, many or the class of an expanded clone; other rows omit it.

TRBJ1-2	TRBD1	TRBV7-2	13	-	CASSLEGAHGYTF	TGTGCCAGCAGCTTAGAGGGGGCGCATGGCTACACCTTC
TRBJ2-2	-	TRBV6-1	14	-	CASRSTGDTGELFF	TGTGCCAGCAGGAGTACGGGAGACACCGGGGAGCTGTTTTTT
TRBJ2-3	-	TRBV29-1	13	-	CSVVILASDTQYF	TGCAGCGTTGTTATCCTAGCGTCAGATACGCAGTATTTT
TRBJ2-7	-	TRBV6-5	14	-	CASGGPHTTYEQYF	TGTGCCAGCGGAGGGCCACACACAACCTACGAGCAGTACTTC
TRBJ2-7	TRBD2	TRBV25-1	14	-	CASSSGSPSYEQYF	TGTGCCAGCAGTAGCGGGAGCCCTTCCTACGAGCAGTACTTC
TRBJ2-2	-	TRBV7-9	15	few	CASSTLGGDTGELFF	TGTGCCAGCAGCACCTTAGGGGGGGACACCGGGGAGCTGTTTTTT
TRBJ2-1	-	TRBV14	15	few	CASSQSPVGGREQFF	TGTGCCAGCAGCCAGTCCCCTGTTGGTGGGAGGGAGCAGTTCTTC
TRBJ2-5	TRBD2	TRBV18	16	-	CASSPTQAGGQETQYF	TGTGCCAGCTCACCAACCCAAGCGGGGGGGCAAGAGACCCAGTACTTC
TRBJ2-1	-	TRBV19	16	-	CASSRNGLTINNEQFF	TGTGCCAGTAGTAGAAATGGACTGACCATCAACAATGAGCAGTTCTTC
TRBJ2-5	-	TRBV7-3	14	-	CASSLGGYQETQYF	TGTGCCAGCAGCTTGGGGGGATACCAAGAGACCCAGTACTTC